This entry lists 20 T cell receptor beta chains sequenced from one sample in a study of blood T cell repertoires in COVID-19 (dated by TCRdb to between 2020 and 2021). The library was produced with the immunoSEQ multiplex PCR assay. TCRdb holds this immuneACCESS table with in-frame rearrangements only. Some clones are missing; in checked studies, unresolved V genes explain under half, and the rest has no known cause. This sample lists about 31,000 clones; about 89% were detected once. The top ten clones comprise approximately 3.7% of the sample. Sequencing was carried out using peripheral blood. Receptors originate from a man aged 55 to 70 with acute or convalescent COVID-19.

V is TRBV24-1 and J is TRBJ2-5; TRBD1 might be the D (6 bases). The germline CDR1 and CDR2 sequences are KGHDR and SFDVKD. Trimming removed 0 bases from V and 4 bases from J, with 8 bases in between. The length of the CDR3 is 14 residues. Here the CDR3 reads CATSDLTGRETQYF. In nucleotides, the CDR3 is TGTGCCACCAGTGATTTGACAGGGCGAGAGACCCAGTACTTC.

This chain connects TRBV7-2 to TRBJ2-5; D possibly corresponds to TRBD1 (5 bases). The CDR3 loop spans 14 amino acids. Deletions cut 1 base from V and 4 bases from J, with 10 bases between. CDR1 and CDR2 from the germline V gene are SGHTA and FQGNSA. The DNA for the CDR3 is TGTGCCAGCAGCTTAGATCAGGGCCGAGAGACCCAGTACTTC. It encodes CASSLDQGRETQYF. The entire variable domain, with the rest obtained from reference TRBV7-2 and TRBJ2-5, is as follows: GAGVSQSPSNKVTEKGKDVELRCDPISGHTALYWYRQSLGQGLEFLIYFQGNSAPDKSGLPSDRFSAERTGGSVSTLTIQRTQQEDSAVYLCASSLDQGRETQYFGPGTRLLVL.

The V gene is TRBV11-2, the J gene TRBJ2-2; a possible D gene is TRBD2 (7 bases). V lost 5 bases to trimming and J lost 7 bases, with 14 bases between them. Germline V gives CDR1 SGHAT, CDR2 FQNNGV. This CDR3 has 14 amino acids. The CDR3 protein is CASSHTGGHGELFF. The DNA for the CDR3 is TGTGCCAGCAGCCATACGGGGGGCCACGGGGAGCTGTTTTTT.

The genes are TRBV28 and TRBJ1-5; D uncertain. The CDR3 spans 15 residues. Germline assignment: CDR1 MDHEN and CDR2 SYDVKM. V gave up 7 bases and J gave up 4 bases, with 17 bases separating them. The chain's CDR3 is CASTLILGENQPQHF. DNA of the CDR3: TGTGCCAGCACCCTAATTTTAGGAGAAAATCAGCCCCAGCATTTT.

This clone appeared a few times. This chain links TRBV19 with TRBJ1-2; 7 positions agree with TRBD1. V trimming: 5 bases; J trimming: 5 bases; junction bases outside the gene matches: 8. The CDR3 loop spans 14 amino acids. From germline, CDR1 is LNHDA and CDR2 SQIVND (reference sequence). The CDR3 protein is CASSVRQGTYGYTF. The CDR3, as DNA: TGTGCCAGTAGTGTAAGACAGGGCACGTATGGCTACACCTTC.

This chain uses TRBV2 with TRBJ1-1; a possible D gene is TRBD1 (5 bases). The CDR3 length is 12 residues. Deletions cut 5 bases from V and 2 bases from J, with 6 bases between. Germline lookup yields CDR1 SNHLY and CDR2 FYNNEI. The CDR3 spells CASSQGNTEAFF. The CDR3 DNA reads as TGTGCCAGCAGTCAGGGAAACACTGAAGCTTTCTTT. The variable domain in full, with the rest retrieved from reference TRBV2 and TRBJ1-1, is EPEVTQTPSHQVTQMGQEVILRCVPISNHLYFYWYRQILGQKVEFLVSFYNNEISEKSEIFDDQFSVERPDGSNFTLKIRSTKLEDSAMYFCASSQGNTEAFFGQGTRLTVV.

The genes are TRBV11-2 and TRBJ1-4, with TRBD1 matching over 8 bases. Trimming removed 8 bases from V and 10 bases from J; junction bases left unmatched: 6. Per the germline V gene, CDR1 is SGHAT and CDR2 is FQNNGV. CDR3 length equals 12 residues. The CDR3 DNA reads TGTGCCAGCCGGGCAGGGGGCGGAAAACTGTTTTTT. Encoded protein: CASRAGGGKLFF.

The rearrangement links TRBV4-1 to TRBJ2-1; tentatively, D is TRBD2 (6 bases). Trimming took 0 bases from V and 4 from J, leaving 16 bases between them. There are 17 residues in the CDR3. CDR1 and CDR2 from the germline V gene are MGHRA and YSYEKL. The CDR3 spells CASSQDRGGGVYNEQFF. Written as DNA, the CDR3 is TGCGCCAGCAGCCAAGATCGAGGCGGCGGGGTATACAATGAGCAGTTCTTC.

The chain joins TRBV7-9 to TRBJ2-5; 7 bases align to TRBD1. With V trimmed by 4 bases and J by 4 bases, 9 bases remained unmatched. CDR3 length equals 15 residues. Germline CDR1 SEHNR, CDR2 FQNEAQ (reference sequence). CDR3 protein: CASSSLPRGRETQYF. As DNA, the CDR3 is TGTGCCAGCAGCTCACTTCCTAGGGGGCGAGAGACCCAGTACTTC.

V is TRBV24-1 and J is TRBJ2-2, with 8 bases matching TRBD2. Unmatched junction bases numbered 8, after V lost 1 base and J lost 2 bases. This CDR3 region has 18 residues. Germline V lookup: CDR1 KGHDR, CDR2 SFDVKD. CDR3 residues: CATSDLGRRGVNTGELFF. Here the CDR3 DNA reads TGTGCCACCAGTGATTTAGGGCGGCGGGGGGTAAACACCGGGGAGCTGTTTTTT.

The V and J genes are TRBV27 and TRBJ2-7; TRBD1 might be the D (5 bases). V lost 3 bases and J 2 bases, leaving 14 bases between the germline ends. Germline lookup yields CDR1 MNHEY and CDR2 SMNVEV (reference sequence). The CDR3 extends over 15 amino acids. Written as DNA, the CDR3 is TGTGCCAGCAGTTTCCTGGGGCCGCCCGCCTACGAGCAGTACTTC. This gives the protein CASSFLGPPAYEQYF.

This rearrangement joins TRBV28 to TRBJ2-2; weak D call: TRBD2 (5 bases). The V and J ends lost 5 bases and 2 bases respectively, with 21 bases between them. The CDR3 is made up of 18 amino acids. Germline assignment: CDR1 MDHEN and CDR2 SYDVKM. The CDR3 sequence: CASSRVAGGGLNTGELFF. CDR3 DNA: TGTGCCAGCAGTCGTGTGGCGGGCGGCGGCTTAAACACCGGGGAGCTGTTTTTT.

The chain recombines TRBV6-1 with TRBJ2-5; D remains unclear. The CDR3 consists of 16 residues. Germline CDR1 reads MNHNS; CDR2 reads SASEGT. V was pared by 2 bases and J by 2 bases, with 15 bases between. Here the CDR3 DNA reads TGTGCCAGCAGTGAAATTTTTGGGCAGACGCAAGAGACCCAGTACTTC. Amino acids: CASSEIFGQTQETQYF.

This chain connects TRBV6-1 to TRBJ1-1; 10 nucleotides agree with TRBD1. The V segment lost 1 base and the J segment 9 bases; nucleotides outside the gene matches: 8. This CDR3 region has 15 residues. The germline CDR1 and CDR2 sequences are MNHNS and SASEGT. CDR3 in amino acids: CASSEVPGQGTKAFF. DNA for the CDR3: TGTGCCAGCAGTGAAGTTCCGGGACAGGGGACTAAAGCTTTCTTT.

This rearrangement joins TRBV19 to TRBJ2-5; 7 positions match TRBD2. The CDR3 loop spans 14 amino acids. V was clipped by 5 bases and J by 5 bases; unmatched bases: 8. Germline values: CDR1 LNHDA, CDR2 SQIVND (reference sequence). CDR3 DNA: TGTGCCAGTAGTCCTTCCTGGGAGGGGGAGACCCAGTACTTC. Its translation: CASSPSWEGETQYF.

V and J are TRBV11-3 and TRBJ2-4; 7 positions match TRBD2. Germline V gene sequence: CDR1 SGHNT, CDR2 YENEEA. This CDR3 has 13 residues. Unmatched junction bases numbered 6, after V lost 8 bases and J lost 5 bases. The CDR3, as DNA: TGTGCCAGCGAGGGGCTAGCGGAAAACATTCAGTACTTC. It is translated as CASEGLAENIQYF. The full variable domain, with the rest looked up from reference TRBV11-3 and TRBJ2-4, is EAGVVQSPRYKIIEKKQPVAFWCNPISGHNTLYWYLQNLGQGPELLIRYENEEAVDDSQLPKDRFSAERLKGVDSTLKIQPAELGDSAVYLCASEGLAENIQYFGAGTRLSVL.

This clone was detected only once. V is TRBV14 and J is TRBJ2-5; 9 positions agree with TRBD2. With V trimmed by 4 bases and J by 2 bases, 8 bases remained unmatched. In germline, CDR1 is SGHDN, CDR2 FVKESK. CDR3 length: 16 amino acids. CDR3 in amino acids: CASSRSGRTIQETQYF. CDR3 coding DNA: TGTGCCAGCAGCCGCAGCGGGAGGACTATTCAAGAGACCCAGTACTTC.

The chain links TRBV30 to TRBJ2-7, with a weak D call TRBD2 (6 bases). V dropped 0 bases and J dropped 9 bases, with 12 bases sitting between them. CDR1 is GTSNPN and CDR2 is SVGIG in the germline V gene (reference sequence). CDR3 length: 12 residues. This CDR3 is CAWSVPAGRQYF. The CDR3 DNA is TGTGCCTGGAGTGTACCCGCGGGAAGGCAGTACTTC.

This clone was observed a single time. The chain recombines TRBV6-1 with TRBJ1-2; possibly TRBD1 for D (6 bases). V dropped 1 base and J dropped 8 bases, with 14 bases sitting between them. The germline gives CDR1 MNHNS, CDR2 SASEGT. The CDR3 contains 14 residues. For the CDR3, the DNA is TGTGCCAGCAGTGAAGTATGGACAGAACACGGCTACACCTTC. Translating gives CASSEVWTEHGYTF.

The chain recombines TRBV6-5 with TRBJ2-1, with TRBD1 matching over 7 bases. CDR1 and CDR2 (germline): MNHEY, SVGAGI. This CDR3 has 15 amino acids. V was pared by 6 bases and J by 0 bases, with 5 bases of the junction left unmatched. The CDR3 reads CASRDRSFSYNEQFF. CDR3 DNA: TGTGCCAGCAGGGACAGGTCGTTCTCCTACAATGAGCAGTTCTTC.